The 11 T cell receptor beta chains below come from one sample, sequenced in a study of T cells in Graves' hyperthyroidism and ophthalmopathy. The TCR beta CDR3 regions underwent amplification using RNA transcripts as the source. During a first-round RT-PCR of the TCR CDR3, the HTBI primer set was used. TCRdb passed the multiplex PCR reads through MiXCR, listing each CDR3 protein once. The data contain 650,000 to 800,000 distinct CDR3 sequences, 45% of them singletons. Sequencing was performed on peripheral blood or thyroid tissue (not recorded which). All receptors derive from an adult man with Graves' disease, either hyperthyroidism or ophthalmopathy (not recorded which).

The chain employs TRBV7-3 and TRBJ1-1; 8 bases fit TRBD1. Germline loops: CDR1 SGHTA, CDR2 FQGTGA. V trimming: 4 bases; J trimming: 3 bases; junction bases outside the gene matches: 7. CDR3 length: 15 residues. The CDR3 DNA is TGTGCCAGCAGCTACTCAGGGGGCGTGTACACTGAAGCTTTCTTT. Its protein product is CASSYSGGVYTEAFF. The entire variable domain, with the rest obtained from reference TRBV7-3 and TRBJ1-1, is as follows: GAGVSQTPSNKVTEKGKYVELRCDPISGHTALYWYRQSLGQGPEFLIYFQGTGAADDSGLPNDRFFAVRPEGSVSTLKIQRTERGDSAVYLCASSYSGGVYTEAFFGQGTRLTVV.

About this clonotype: Given a much more abundant clone one base away, this may be a read error. The chain links TRBV7-9 to TRBJ1-2; D unclear. The CDR3 sequence is 12 residues long. Germline V gene lookup returns CDR1 SEHNR and CDR2 FQNEAQ (reference sequence). The CDR3 reads CASSFINYVYTF. CDR3 DNA: TGTGCCAGCAGCTTTATTAACTATGTCTACACCTTC.

The sample holds many counts of this clonotype. This chain connects TRBV10-3 to TRBJ1-2; 10 bases agree with TRBD1. This CDR3 contains 14 residues. The V gene end was trimmed by 6 bases and the J gene end by 2 bases; junction bases not matched to a gene: 3. Germline V gives CDR1 ENHRY, CDR2 SYGVKD. CDR3 residues: CAISPGQGNYGYTF. The CDR3 DNA sequence: TGTGCCATCAGCCCGGGACAGGGGAACTATGGCTACACCTTC.

Many counts were recorded for this clonotype. The chain recombines TRBV7-9 with TRBJ1-5, with D unclear. Germline lookup yields CDR1 SEHNR and CDR2 FQNEAQ (reference sequence). V dropped 1 base and J dropped 4 bases, with 8 bases sitting between them. This CDR3 is 14 amino acids long. CDR3 region: CASSLGGINQPQHF. The CDR3 DNA reads TGTGCCAGCAGCTTAGGAGGTATTAATCAGCCCCAGCATTTT.

This chain uses TRBV19 with TRBJ2-3, with TRBD1 identical over 10 bases. V lost 5 bases, J lost 3 bases, and 8 bases stayed unmatched. The germline V gene has CDR1 LNHDA and CDR2 SQIVND (reference sequence). The CDR3 is 16 amino acids. CDR3 in amino acids: CASSAPTGGKTDTQYF. Written as DNA, the CDR3 is TGTGCCAGTAGTGCACCGACAGGGGGCAAGACAGATACGCAGTATTTT. Filled out from reference TRBV19 and TRBJ2-3, the complete variable domain reads DGGITQSPKYLFRKEGQNVTLSCEQNLNHDAMYWYRQDPGQGLRLIYYSQIVNDFQKGDIAEGYSVSREKKESFPLTVTSAQKNPTAFYLCASSAPTGGKTDTQYFGPGTRLTVL.

V and J are TRBV6-5 and TRBJ1-6, with 7 bases that match TRBD1. With 2 bases clipped from V and 8 bases from J, the junction kept 3 bases outside the gene matches. CDR1 and CDR2 from the germline V gene are MNHEY and SVGAGI. CDR3 length equals 14 residues. The CDR3 nucleotides read TGTGCCAGCAGTTACGAACAGGGGCATTCACCCCTCCACTTT. Amino acid sequence: CASSYEQGHSPLHF.

This clonotype was picked up a small number of times. This sequence joins TRBV29-1 and TRBJ2-6; the match to TRBD1 covers 9 bases. The CDR3 contains 15 residues. Trimming cost V 7 bases and J 4 bases; bases outside gene matches: 8. Germline CDR1 reads SQVTM; CDR2 reads ANQGSEA. The DNA for the CDR3 is TGCAGCGCCGGGACAGGGACGTCCGGGGCCAACGTCCTGACTTTC. Protein sequence: CSAGTGTSGANVLTF.

Turning to this clonotype: A read error may explain this, as a much larger clone is one base away. This chain connects TRBV25-1 to TRBJ1-1; 7 bases are a match to TRBD1. Germline V gene lookup returns CDR1 MGHDK and CDR2 SYGVNS. The J segment lost 2 bases and the V segment lost 4 bases, leaving 4 bases of the junction unmatched. The length of the CDR3 is 14 residues. This chain's CDR3 is CASSGWDSNTEAFF. For the CDR3, the DNA is TGTGCCAGCAGTGGCTGGGACAGCAACACTGAAGCTTTCTTT.

The chain carries TRBV7-4 and TRBJ1-6; D call uncertain. CDR1 is SGHVT, CDR2 SQSDAQ, per germline. The CDR3 sequence is 13 residues long. V was clipped by 9 bases and J by 10 bases, with 16 bases between them. Here the CDR3 DNA reads TGTGCCAGTAGTATACGGTTTAACTCACCCCTCCACTTT. As protein: CASSIRFNSPLHF.

The V call is TRBV11-2, the J call TRBJ1-6; possibly TRBD1 for D (6 bases). This CDR3 contains 16 residues. CDR1 SGHAT and CDR2 FQNNGV come from the germline V gene. Deletions cut 5 bases from V and 6 bases from J, with 17 bases between. The CDR3 here is CASSRPGGDTNSPLHF. As DNA, the CDR3 is TGTGCCAGCAGCCGGCCCGGTGGGGACACTAATTCACCCCTCCACTTT.

On this clonotype: Mismatch with germline at one junction end may stem from a read error. This sequence joins TRBV6-5 and TRBJ2-7; D is tentatively TRBD1 or TRBD2 (5 bases each). The CDR3 runs to 11 residues. Germline V gene lookup returns CDR1 MNHEY and CDR2 SVGAGI. CDR3 residues: CASSGFGTAGF. The CDR3 DNA is TGTGCCAGCAGCGGATTCGGGACGGCTGGCTTC.